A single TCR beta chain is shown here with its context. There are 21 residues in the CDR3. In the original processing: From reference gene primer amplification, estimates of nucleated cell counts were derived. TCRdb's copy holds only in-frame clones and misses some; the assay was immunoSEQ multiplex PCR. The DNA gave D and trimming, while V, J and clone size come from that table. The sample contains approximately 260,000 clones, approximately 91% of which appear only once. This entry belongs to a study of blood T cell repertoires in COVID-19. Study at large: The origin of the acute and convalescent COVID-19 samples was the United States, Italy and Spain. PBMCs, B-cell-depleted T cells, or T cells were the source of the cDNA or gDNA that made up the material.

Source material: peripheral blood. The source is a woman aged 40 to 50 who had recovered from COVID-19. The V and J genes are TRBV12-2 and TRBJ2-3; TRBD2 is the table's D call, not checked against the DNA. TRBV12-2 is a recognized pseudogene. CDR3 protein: CASRLAPEFCTPPADTDTQYF. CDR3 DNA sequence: TGTGCAAGTCGCTTAGCGCCAGAGTTTTGCACCCCACCCGCGGACACAGATACGCAGTATTTT.